Each of the 29 T cell receptor beta chains below was sequenced from the same sample in a study of CD8+CD57+ T cells in acquired aplastic anemia. TCR beta VDJ combinations and CDR3 sequences were profiled from genomic DNA. TCRdb re-called the reads through MiXCR, storing one row per CDR3 protein. The sample lists roughly 260,000 distinct CDR3 sequences, approximately 45% seen once, with about 8.3% in the top ten. Patients who underwent sequencing had shown CD8+CD57+ cell expansion by flow cytometry. The sequenced sample consisted of sorted CD4+, CD8+, or CD8+CD57+ T cells (not recorded which) from PBMCs. The source is a human donor with aplastic anemia.

This clonotype was seen many times. J is TRBJ2-1 and V is TRBV10-3, with TRBD2 matching over 8 bases. Germline trimming cut 2 bases from V and 10 bases from J; bases unmatched to any gene: 13. This CDR3 region has 16 residues. Germline V CDR1 and CDR2: ENHRY, SYGVKD. CDR3: CAISEKSGRAGNEQFF. The CDR3 DNA reads as TGTGCCATCAGTGAGAAGAGCGGGAGAGCGGGCAACGAGCAGTTCTTC.

This clonotype showed up just a few times. The chain recombines TRBV19 with TRBJ1-4, with unresolved D. V lost 8 bases and J lost 8, with 12 bases in between. CDR1 and CDR2 from the germline V gene are LNHDA and SQIVND (reference sequence). This CDR3 is 12 amino acids long. The CDR3 reads CASASGREKLFF. CDR3 DNA: TGTGCCAGTGCGTCTGGGAGGGAAAAACTGTTTTTT.

The genes are TRBV14 and TRBJ2-5, with TRBD2 matching over 11 bases. The CDR3 length is 15 residues. Germline trimming cut 9 bases from V and 1 base from J; bases unmatched to any gene: 7. Germline V lookup: CDR1 SGHDN, CDR2 FVKESK. The CDR3 here is CARSGTSGGQETQYF. CDR3 coding DNA: TGTGCCAGGTCCGGGACTAGCGGAGGCCAAGAGACCCAGTACTTC.

The rearrangement uses TRBV19 and TRBJ2-6; perhaps TRBD1 as D (6 bases). The length of the CDR3 is 16 residues. The germline V gene has CDR1 LNHDA and CDR2 SQIVND (reference sequence). V lost 3 bases, J lost 0 bases, and 9 bases lay in between. The CDR3 loop reads CASSIQGSSGANVLTF. CDR3 coding DNA: TGTGCCAGTAGTATCCAGGGGAGCTCTGGGGCCAACGTCCTGACTTTC.

This clonotype was observed a few times. This chain uses TRBV14 with TRBJ2-5; 7 bases line up with TRBD1. Trimming took 7 bases from V and 6 from J; bases not matched to a gene: 5. Per germline, CDR1 SGHDN and CDR2 FVKESK. The CDR3 covers 12 residues. CDR3 nucleotide sequence: TGTGCCAGCAAAGGGGGCGGACAGACCCAGTACTTC. This translates into CASKGGGQTQYF.

This clonotype was counted many times. The V gene is TRBV19, the J gene TRBJ1-1; tentatively, D is TRBD1 (5 bases). The V end lost 5 bases, the J end lost 5 bases, and 12 bases lay between the germline ends. In germline, CDR1 is LNHDA, CDR2 SQIVND (reference sequence). This CDR3 is 13 amino acids long. The CDR3 is CASSEGKRTEAFF. The CDR3 bases are TGTGCCAGTAGTGAGGGGAAGAGAACTGAAGCTTTCTTT.

This chain uses TRBV29-1 with TRBJ2-1, with D possibly matching TRBD2 (6 bases). With 5 bases removed from V and 2 bases from J, the gap between germline ends came to 16 bases. Germline V CDR1 and CDR2: SQVTM, ANQGSEA. The CDR3 is 15 residues long. The CDR3, as DNA: TGCAGCGTTCCATCACTTGGGGGGACCTACAATGAGCAGTTCTTC. Its translation: CSVPSLGGTYNEQFF.

This clonotype was found many times. J is TRBJ2-5 and V is TRBV7-9, with D hard to call. The germline V gene has CDR1 SEHNR and CDR2 FQNEAQ (reference sequence). Trimming pared 1 base from V and 7 bases from J, leaving 13 bases between. CDR3 length equals 14 residues. The CDR3 region has the DNA TGTGCCAGCAGCTTAGTCTTATCTCCGTGGACCCAGTACTTC. This encodes CASSLVLSPWTQYF.

This clonotype was observed many times. V gene TRBV5-1 combines with J gene TRBJ2-3; TRBD2 agrees at 7 bases. V was pared by 1 base and J by 2 bases, with 4 bases of the junction left unmatched. Germline CDR1 SGHRS, CDR2 YFSETQ. The CDR3 is made up of 15 amino acids. CDR3 loop: CASSLNSGLTDTQYF. The CDR3 region has the DNA TGCGCCAGCAGCTTGAATAGCGGGCTCACAGATACGCAGTATTTT.

Notes on this clonotype: A junction end diverges from the germline sequence, so it may reflect a read error. The rearrangement uses TRBV5-1 and TRBJ2-5; tentative D call: TRBD1 (5 bases). The CDR3 length is 14 residues. Germline-derived CDR1 and CDR2 are SGHRS and YFSETQ. CDR3 in amino acids: CASKNKGIKETQYF. In DNA form, the CDR3 reads TGTGCCAGCAAGAACAAGGGGATAAAAGAGACCCAGTACTTC.

The chain carries TRBV7-2 and TRBJ2-1; 8 nucleotides align to TRBD2. This CDR3 comprises 13 residues. Germline V gives CDR1 SGHTA, CDR2 FQGNSA. V dropped 0 bases and J dropped 15; count of bases not matched to a gene: 7. The chain's CDR3 is CASSLAGAGGLFF. As DNA, the CDR3 is TGTGCCAGCAGCTTAGCCGGGGCGGGGGGACTGTTCTTC.

The V and J genes are TRBV24-1 and TRBJ2-1; tentative D call: TRBD2 (6 bases). This CDR3 comprises 16 residues. V lost 5 bases and J lost 0, with 13 bases in between. The germline gives CDR1 KGHDR, CDR2 SFDVKD. CDR3 nucleotide sequence: TGTGCCACCAGTGGTTTTGCGGGGAACTCCTACAATGAGCAGTTCTTC. Its protein is CATSGFAGNSYNEQFF.

This clonotype was seen at least ten times. V is TRBV20-1 and J is TRBJ2-5; 11 positions match TRBD2. CDR1 and CDR2 from the germline V gene are DFQATT and SNEGSKA (reference sequence). There are 17 residues in the CDR3. The V and J ends lost 0 bases and 4 bases, in that order; junction bases with no gene match: 10. The CDR3 here is CSARDSGRAGVVETQYF. CDR3 sequence (DNA): TGCAGTGCTAGAGATAGCGGGAGGGCCGGGGTGGTAGAGACCCAGTACTTC.

The chain recombines TRBV6-4 with TRBJ2-3, with D uncertain. The CDR3 consists of 16 residues. CDR1 is MRHNA, CDR2 SNTAGT, per germline. V lost 6 bases and J lost 2, with 18 bases in between. This CDR3 is CASRDLQKLTTDTQYF. Written as DNA, the CDR3 is TGTGCCAGCAGAGATCTCCAGAAGTTAACCACAGATACGCAGTATTTT.

The rearrangement uses TRBV4-1 and TRBJ2-7; D unclear. The CDR3 covers 16 residues. Germline V gene lookup returns CDR1 MGHRA and CDR2 YSYEKL. V was pared by 0 bases and J by 3 bases, with 15 bases between. In nucleotides, the CDR3 is TGCGCCAGCAGCCAAGATGATGTGGAATTGAACTACGAGCAGTACTTC. Its translation: CASSQDDVELNYEQYF.

This clonotype has only a few counts. The chain combines TRBV30 with TRBJ2-7; 8 positions match TRBD2. V lost 0 bases to trimming and J lost 4 bases; unmatched junction nucleotides: 5. From germline, CDR1 is GTSNPN and CDR2 SVGIG (reference sequence). The CDR3 is made up of 14 amino acids. The CDR3 sequence: CAWSVSGGRYEQYF. Here the CDR3 DNA reads TGTGCCTGGAGTGTATCGGGAGGGCGGTACGAGCAGTACTTC.

There are many counts of this clonotype. The chain couples TRBV4-1 to TRBJ1-1; TRBD1 agrees at 8 bases. CDR1 and CDR2 from the germline V gene are MGHRA and YSYEKL. J lost 8 bases, V lost 3 bases, and 2 bases had no gene match. There are 12 residues in the CDR3. CDR3 in DNA: TGCGCCAGCAGCCAGAGACAGGGGGAAGCTTTCTTT. It codes for CASSQRQGEAFF.

This sequence joins TRBV19 and TRBJ2-1, with D hard to call. V lost 5 bases and J lost 10, with 21 bases in between. The CDR3 spans 15 residues. Germline V gives CDR1 LNHDA, CDR2 SQIVND (reference sequence). CDR3 sequence: CASSPSVLLGREQFF. The CDR3 nucleotides read TGTGCCAGTAGTCCTTCGGTCCTGTTAGGCCGCGAGCAGTTCTTC.

This clonotype has a count of ten or more. This chain connects TRBV7-9 to TRBJ1-6; TRBD1 matches at 8 bases. Trimming at V came to 6 bases and at J to 7 bases, leaving 5 bases not matched to a gene. The CDR3 is 14 amino acids. Germline V gives CDR1 SEHNR, CDR2 FQNEAQ (reference sequence). The CDR3 DNA is TGTGCCAGCAGACGGGGACAGGCAAATTCACCCCTCCACTTT. Its protein product is CASRRGQANSPLHF.

The chain uses TRBV7-2 and TRBJ2-3; D unresolved. Per germline, CDR1 SGHTA and CDR2 FQGNSA. The CDR3 sequence is 16 residues long. V was clipped by 1 base and J by 3 bases, with 14 bases between them. The CDR3 protein is CASSLVRTSSTDTQYF. CDR3 bases: TGTGCCAGCAGCTTAGTGCGGACCAGCAGTACAGATACGCAGTATTTT.

This clonotype came up many times. This sequence joins TRBV4-1 and TRBJ2-1; 7 bases line up with TRBD1. This CDR3 has 14 residues. The trim removed 3 bases at V and 3 bases at J, leaving 2 bases unmatched. Germline values: CDR1 MGHRA, CDR2 YSYEKL. The chain's CDR3 is CASSQPGGYNEQFF. The CDR3 DNA is TGCGCCAGCAGCCAGCCAGGGGGCTACAATGAGCAGTTCTTC.

The CDR3 is CASSVAMAGDTQYF. In DNA form, the CDR3 reads TGTGCCAGCAGCGTAGCTATGGCGGGGGATACGCAGTATTTT. The J gene is TRBJ2-3, the V gene TRBV9; D might be TRBD2 (6 bases). Germline CDR1 is SGDLS and CDR2 is YYNGEE. V dropped 0 bases and J dropped 6 bases, with 11 bases sitting between them. This CDR3 spans 14 amino acids.

In this sample, this clonotype turned up many times. V gene TRBV9 combines with J gene TRBJ2-5; D possibly corresponds to TRBD1 (6 bases). Looked up from germline, CDR1 is SGDLS and CDR2 is YYNGEE. The CDR3 has 13 residues. Trimming cost V 0 bases and J 3 bases, with 6 bases left between them. The CDR3, as DNA: TGTGCCAGCAGCGTAGACAGGGAAGAGACCCAGTACTTC. Protein: CASSVDREETQYF. Full variable domain (rest looked up from reference TRBV9 and TRBJ2-5): DSGVTQTPKHLITATGQRVTLRCSPRSGDLSVYWYQQSLDQGLQFLIQYYNGEERAKGNILERFSAQQFPDLHSELNLSSLELGDSALYFCASSVDREETQYFGPGTRLLVL.

The rearrangement links TRBV15 to TRBJ1-1, with no clear D. Germline V gene sequence: CDR1 LNHNV, CDR2 YYDKDF (reference sequence). The CDR3 runs to 12 residues. Trimming shortened V by 5 bases and J by 2 bases, and 6 bases separated the two germline ends. The CDR3 coding sequence is TGTGCCACCAGCTTACTCAACACTGAAGCTTTCTTT. It yields the protein CATSLLNTEAFF.

This clonotype was seen at least ten times. The chain carries TRBV5-4 and TRBJ2-7; D unclear. V was cut by 1 base and J by 3 bases, with 11 bases left in between. The CDR3 runs to 14 residues. The germline CDR1 and CDR2 sequences are SGHNT and YYREEE (reference sequence). The CDR3 sequence is CASSLHPGIYEQYF. The CDR3 DNA is TGTGCCAGCAGCTTGCATCCAGGAATCTACGAGCAGTACTTC.

V usage is TRBV5-6 and J usage is TRBJ1-1, with TRBD1 matching 10 bases. V lost 4 bases, J lost 3 bases, and 12 bases stayed unmatched. This CDR3 has 17 residues. Looked up from germline, CDR1 is SGHDT and CDR2 is YYEEEE. The CDR3 region has the DNA TGTGCCAGCAGCGTAGTACCCGGGACAGGGGTTGACACTGAAGCTTTCTTT. Translation: CASSVVPGTGVDTEAFF.

V is TRBV6-1 and J is TRBJ2-7; perhaps TRBD1 as D (6 bases). Germline CDR1 reads MNHNS; CDR2 reads SASEGT. There are 15 residues in the CDR3. V dropped 5 bases and J dropped 5 bases, with 19 bases sitting between them. The CDR3 spells CASSYTLQGRNEQYF. The CDR3 nucleotides are TGTGCCAGCAGTTACACTCTACAGGGTCGGAACGAGCAGTACTTC.

V gene TRBV7-9 combines with J gene TRBJ2-5; D not resolved. CDR1 is SEHNR and CDR2 is FQNEAQ in the germline V gene (reference sequence). The V end lost 1 base, the J end lost 9 bases, and 6 bases lay between the germline ends. The CDR3 totals 11 residues. CDR3 sequence reads: CASSLEGPQYF. The DNA for the CDR3 is TGTGCCAGCAGCTTAGAAGGGCCCCAGTACTTC.

The chain has TRBV7-9 and TRBJ1-6; D unclear. Germline V gene lookup returns CDR1 SEHNR and CDR2 FQNEAQ (reference sequence). The CDR3 spans 16 residues. Between the trimmed V and J ends, which lost 2 bases and 1 base, there was a span of 9 bases. The CDR3 DNA reads TGTGCCAGCAGCTTAATGGCGGGATCCTATAATTCACCCCTCCACTTT. Translating it yields CASSLMAGSYNSPLHF.